The rows below give T cell receptor beta chains drawn from one sample of a study of blood T cell repertoires in COVID-19. The protocol was immunoSEQ multiplex PCR, while the TCRdb copy is restricted to in-frame clones and leaves out a portion. The data show roughly 100,000 clones, with about 88% seen just once and 6.2% held by the top ten. Input material: peripheral blood. The receptors were sampled from a human donor in a cohort sampled during active COVID-19. The CDR3 runs from the conserved cysteine through the conserved F or W. Each record gives: D gene, V gene, clone size, J gene, CDR3 protein, CDR3 DNA. D genes are given only for firm matches. Only part of the rows carry a size: once, few, many, or a class if the clone is expanded.

d_call: -
v_call: TRBV6-1
clone_size: -
j_call: TRBJ1-5
cdr3_aa: CASSVVTGNSNQPQHF
cdr3_nt: TGTGCCAGCAGTGTAGTGACAGGTAATAGCAATCAGCCCCAGCATTTT

d_call: TRBD2
v_call: TRBV6-5
clone_size: -
j_call: TRBJ2-7
cdr3_aa: CASGTLSSGYYEQYF
cdr3_nt: TGTGCCAGCGGGACCCTTAGTAGCGGGTACTACGAGCAGTACTTC

d_call: TRBD1
v_call: TRBV6-6
clone_size: -
j_call: TRBJ1-4
cdr3_aa: CASRGQGAEKLFF
cdr3_nt: TGTGCCAGCAGAGGACAGGGTGCTGAAAAACTGTTTTTT

d_call: TRBD1
v_call: TRBV20-1
clone_size: -
j_call: TRBJ1-6
cdr3_aa: CSASLAGTALSSYNSPLHF
cdr3_nt: TGCAGTGCTAGTCTCGCCGGGACAGCGCTTAGCTCCTATAATTCACCCCTCCACTTT

d_call: -
v_call: TRBV30
clone_size: -
j_call: TRBJ2-3
cdr3_aa: CAWSLSYTQYF
cdr3_nt: TGTGCCTGGAGTTTGAGTTATACGCAGTATTTT

d_call: -
v_call: TRBV11-3
clone_size: -
j_call: TRBJ2-5
cdr3_aa: CASSLGGQTQETQYF
cdr3_nt: TGTGCCAGCAGCTTAGGTGGACAGACCCAAGAGACCCAGTACTTC

d_call: TRBD2
v_call: TRBV7-2
clone_size: -
j_call: TRBJ2-1
cdr3_aa: CASSFSGGNNEQFF
cdr3_nt: TGTGCCAGCAGCTTTAGCGGGGGGAACAATGAGCAGTTCTTC

d_call: -
v_call: TRBV6-8
clone_size: -
j_call: TRBJ1-2
cdr3_aa: CASSYSRGNYGYTF
cdr3_nt: TGTGCCAGCAGTTACTCAAGGGGAAACTATGGCTACACCTTC

d_call: -
v_call: TRBV7-9
clone_size: few
j_call: TRBJ2-1
cdr3_aa: CASSLAVRDNRYNEQFF
cdr3_nt: TGTGCCAGCAGCTTAGCTGTCCGGGACAATCGGTACAATGAGCAGTTCTTC

d_call: TRBD1
v_call: TRBV9
clone_size: -
j_call: TRBJ2-7
cdr3_aa: CASSVEGRGLEQYF
cdr3_nt: TGTGCCAGCAGCGTAGAAGGCAGGGGGCTCGAGCAGTACTTC

d_call: TRBD1
v_call: TRBV11-3
clone_size: -
j_call: TRBJ2-7
cdr3_aa: CARIDRGYEQYF
cdr3_nt: TGTGCCAGAATCGACAGGGGCTACGAGCAGTACTTC

d_call: TRBD1
v_call: TRBV7-9
clone_size: -
j_call: TRBJ1-1
cdr3_aa: CASSLGTGQGGGAFF
cdr3_nt: TGTGCCAGCAGCTTAGGAACGGGACAGGGTGGGGGCGCTTTCTTT

d_call: TRBD2
v_call: TRBV9
clone_size: once
j_call: TRBJ2-3
cdr3_aa: CASSPATGGFTDTQYF
cdr3_nt: TGTGCCAGCAGCCCCGCCACGGGGGGGTTCACAGATACGCAGTATTTT

d_call: TRBD2
v_call: TRBV6-2/TRBV6-3
clone_size: -
j_call: TRBJ2-1
cdr3_aa: CASSYSTGGPLDEQFF
cdr3_nt: TGTGCCAGCAGTTACTCGACGGGAGGGCCCCTCGATGAGCAGTTCTTC

d_call: -
v_call: TRBV7-9
clone_size: -
j_call: TRBJ2-2
cdr3_aa: CASSSPGVGELFF
cdr3_nt: TGTGCCAGCAGCTCTCCGGGGGTCGGGGAGCTGTTTTTT

d_call: -
v_call: TRBV4-1
clone_size: few
j_call: TRBJ1-2
cdr3_aa: CASSQDRQFYGYTF
cdr3_nt: TGCGCCAGCAGCCAAGATCGTCAGTTCTATGGCTACACCTTC

d_call: -
v_call: TRBV4-1
clone_size: -
j_call: TRBJ1-1
cdr3_aa: CASSQEGRANTEAFF
cdr3_nt: TGCGCCAGCAGCCAAGAAGGGCGGGCGAACACTGAAGCTTTCTTT

d_call: TRBD2
v_call: TRBV7-2
clone_size: -
j_call: TRBJ2-7
cdr3_aa: CASSPRTSGRGRGYEQYF
cdr3_nt: TGTGCCAGCAGCCCCCGGACTAGCGGGAGAGGAAGAGGGTACGAGCAGTACTTC

d_call: TRBD1
v_call: TRBV5-4
clone_size: -
j_call: TRBJ2-7
cdr3_aa: CASSSRTGGPYEQYF
cdr3_nt: TGTGCCAGCAGCTCACGGACAGGGGGTCCCTACGAGCAGTACTTC

d_call: -
v_call: TRBV12-3/TRBV12-4
clone_size: -
j_call: TRBJ2-7
cdr3_aa: CASRLAGSGTPLF
cdr3_nt: TGTGCCAGCAGACTCGCGGGTTCGGGGACACCCTTATTC

d_call: -
v_call: TRBV10-1
clone_size: few
j_call: TRBJ2-5
cdr3_aa: CASSESGSGRETQYF
cdr3_nt: TGCGCCAGCAGTGAATCCGGTTCTGGGAGGGAGACCCAGTACTTC

d_call: TRBD2
v_call: TRBV14
clone_size: -
j_call: TRBJ2-1
cdr3_aa: CASSQPLLAGGRDEQFF
cdr3_nt: TGTGCCAGCAGCCAACCTTTACTAGCGGGGGGCAGGGATGAGCAGTTCTTC

d_call: -
v_call: TRBV7-2
clone_size: -
j_call: TRBJ2-2
cdr3_aa: CASSFGETGELFF
cdr3_nt: TGTGCCAGCAGCTTTGGAGAGACCGGGGAGCTGTTTTTT

d_call: TRBD2
v_call: TRBV11-2
clone_size: -
j_call: TRBJ2-1
cdr3_aa: CASSPGTSVYNEQFF
cdr3_nt: TGTGCCAGCAGCCCCGGGACTAGCGTCTACAATGAGCAGTTCTTC

d_call: -
v_call: TRBV28
clone_size: -
j_call: TRBJ2-7
cdr3_aa: CASSLRTAGKFYEQYF
cdr3_nt: TGTGCCAGCAGCCTAAGGACAGCAGGTAAATTCTACGAGCAGTACTTC

d_call: -
v_call: TRBV6-4
clone_size: -
j_call: TRBJ1-2
cdr3_aa: CASSDLAGQGGYTF
cdr3_nt: TGTGCCAGCAGTGACTTGGCAGGGCAGGGTGGCTACACCTTC

d_call: -
v_call: TRBV5-4
clone_size: -
j_call: TRBJ1-2
cdr3_aa: CASSLWGGGYTF
cdr3_nt: TGTGCCAGCAGCTTGTGGGGAGGTGGCTACACCTTC

d_call: -
v_call: TRBV6-5
clone_size: -
j_call: TRBJ1-3
cdr3_aa: CASSYQGGNTIYF
cdr3_nt: TGTGCCAGCAGTTACCAGGGTGGAAACACCATATATTTT

d_call: -
v_call: TRBV5-3
clone_size: -
j_call: TRBJ2-2
cdr3_aa: CANPTRRGQNGTGELFF
cdr3_nt: TGTGCCAACCCGACCCGGAGGGGGCAAAATGGCACCGGGGAGCTGTTTTTT

d_call: -
v_call: TRBV27
clone_size: -
j_call: TRBJ2-1
cdr3_aa: CASSSHPRDEQFF
cdr3_nt: TGTGCCAGCAGTTCTCACCCCAGGGATGAGCAGTTCTTC

d_call: TRBD1
v_call: TRBV3-1/TRBV3-2
clone_size: once
j_call: TRBJ1-2
cdr3_aa: CASSQIGGGGNGYTF
cdr3_nt: TGTGCCAGCAGCCAAATTGGAGGGGGCGGGAATGGCTACACCTTC

d_call: -
v_call: TRBV7-3
clone_size: -
j_call: TRBJ2-5
cdr3_aa: CASAPSALEETQYF
cdr3_nt: TGTGCCAGCGCACCCTCCGCTTTAGAAGAGACCCAGTACTTC

d_call: -
v_call: TRBV7-9
clone_size: -
j_call: TRBJ2-2
cdr3_aa: CASSLGLANTGELFF
cdr3_nt: TGTGCCAGCAGCTTAGGTCTAGCGAACACCGGGGAGCTGTTTTTT

d_call: TRBD2
v_call: TRBV6-6
clone_size: -
j_call: TRBJ2-3
cdr3_aa: CASSYATSGSDTQYF
cdr3_nt: TGTGCCAGCAGTTACGCGACTAGCGGGAGTGATACGCAGTATTTT

d_call: -
v_call: TRBV13
clone_size: -
j_call: TRBJ1-1
cdr3_aa: CASSLVAGNTEAFF
cdr3_nt: TGTGCCAGCAGCTTAGTCGCGGGGAACACTGAAGCTTTCTTT

d_call: -
v_call: TRBV28
clone_size: -
j_call: TRBJ2-2
cdr3_aa: CASSPVNTGNTGELFF
cdr3_nt: TGTGCCAGCAGTCCTGTAAACACAGGGAACACCGGGGAGCTGTTTTTT

d_call: TRBD1
v_call: TRBV6-1
clone_size: many
j_call: TRBJ1-5
cdr3_aa: CASSDLRDRGANQPQHF
cdr3_nt: TGTGCCAGCAGTGACCTCCGGGACAGGGGGGCGAATCAGCCCCAGCATTTT

d_call: -
v_call: TRBV19
clone_size: -
j_call: TRBJ2-5
cdr3_aa: CASAGTDQETQYF
cdr3_nt: TGTGCCAGCGCGGGGACAGACCAAGAGACCCAGTACTTC

d_call: TRBD2
v_call: TRBV11-2
clone_size: -
j_call: TRBJ2-3
cdr3_aa: CASSLAAGGPDTQYF
cdr3_nt: TGTGCCAGCAGCTTAGCGGCGGGAGGGCCAGATACGCAGTATTTT

d_call: -
v_call: TRBV7-9
clone_size: -
j_call: TRBJ2-3
cdr3_aa: CASSLAADTQYF
cdr3_nt: TGTGCCAGCAGCTTAGCCGCAGATACGCAGTATTTT

d_call: TRBD1
v_call: TRBV19
clone_size: -
j_call: TRBJ1-2
cdr3_aa: CASNLGTDYGYTF
cdr3_nt: TGTGCCAGTAATCTAGGGACAGACTATGGCTACACCTTC

d_call: -
v_call: TRBV30
clone_size: -
j_call: TRBJ1-5
cdr3_aa: CAWSVETSNQPQHF
cdr3_nt: TGTGCCTGGAGTGTAGAAACAAGCAATCAGCCCCAGCATTTT

d_call: -
v_call: TRBV19
clone_size: -
j_call: TRBJ2-3
cdr3_aa: CASSPPGHRGDTQYF
cdr3_nt: TGTGCCAGTAGTCCGCCGGGACACCGTGGAGATACGCAGTATTTT

d_call: TRBD1
v_call: TRBV24-1
clone_size: -
j_call: TRBJ2-3
cdr3_aa: CATSEGRGLSTDTQYF
cdr3_nt: TGTGCCACCAGTGAGGGCAGGGGGCTTAGCACAGATACGCAGTATTTT

d_call: TRBD1
v_call: TRBV6-6
clone_size: -
j_call: TRBJ1-5
cdr3_aa: CASSYSGQGGSQPQHF
cdr3_nt: TGTGCCAGCAGTTACTCGGGACAGGGGGGGTCCCAGCCCCAGCATTTT

d_call: -
v_call: TRBV19
clone_size: -
j_call: TRBJ2-3
cdr3_aa: CASSISRTDTQYF
cdr3_nt: TGTGCCAGTAGTATATCCCGGACAGATACGCAGTATTTT

d_call: TRBD1
v_call: TRBV19
clone_size: once
j_call: TRBJ1-5
cdr3_aa: CASRTGTASNQPQHF
cdr3_nt: TGTGCCAGTAGAACCGGGACAGCTAGCAATCAGCCCCAGCATTTT

d_call: -
v_call: TRBV10-3
clone_size: once
j_call: TRBJ1-4
cdr3_aa: CAISELGEKLFF
cdr3_nt: TGTGCCATCAGTGAGCTCGGTGAAAAACTGTTTTTT

d_call: TRBD1
v_call: TRBV6-5
clone_size: -
j_call: TRBJ1-5
cdr3_aa: CASRDRGNQPQHF
cdr3_nt: TGTGCCAGCAGGGACAGGGGTAACCAGCCCCAGCATTTT

d_call: TRBD1
v_call: TRBV7-8
clone_size: -
j_call: TRBJ2-2
cdr3_aa: CASSLHRGDTGELFF
cdr3_nt: TGTGCCAGCAGCCTTCACAGGGGAGACACCGGGGAGCTGTTTTTT